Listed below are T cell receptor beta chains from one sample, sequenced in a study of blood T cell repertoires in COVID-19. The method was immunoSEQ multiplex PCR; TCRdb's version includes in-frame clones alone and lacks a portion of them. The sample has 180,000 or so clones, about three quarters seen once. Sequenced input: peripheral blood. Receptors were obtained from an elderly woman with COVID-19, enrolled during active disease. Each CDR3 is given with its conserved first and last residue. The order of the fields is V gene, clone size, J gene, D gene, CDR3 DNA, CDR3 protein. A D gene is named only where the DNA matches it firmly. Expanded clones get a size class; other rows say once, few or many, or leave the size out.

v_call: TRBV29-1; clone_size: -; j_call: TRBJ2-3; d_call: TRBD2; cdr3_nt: TGCAGCGTTGTTGCAGCTAGCGGGAGTAGCACAGATACGCAGTATTTT; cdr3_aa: CSVVAASGSSTDTQYF
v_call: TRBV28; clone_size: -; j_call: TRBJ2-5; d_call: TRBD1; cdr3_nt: TGTGCCAGCAGGCCGACAGGGAGAGAGACCCAGTACTTC; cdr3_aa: CASRPTGRETQYF
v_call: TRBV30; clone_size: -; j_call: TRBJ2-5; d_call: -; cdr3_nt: TGTGCCTGGAGTAGCGGGGACAGGATCGGTGCGACCCAGTACTTC; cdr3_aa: CAWSSGDRIGATQYF
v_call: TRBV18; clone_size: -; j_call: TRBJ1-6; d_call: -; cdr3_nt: TGTGCCAGCCACGCGGGGCAGGATTCACCCCTCCACTTT; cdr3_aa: CASHAGQDSPLHF
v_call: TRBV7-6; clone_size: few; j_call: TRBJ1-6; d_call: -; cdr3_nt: TGTGCCAGCAGCTTAACCACCCCGACCCTCCGGGGTTCACCCCTCCACTTT; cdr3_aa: CASSLTTPTLRGSPLHF
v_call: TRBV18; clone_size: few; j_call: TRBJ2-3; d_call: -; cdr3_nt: TGTGCCAGCTCACCTTCAGTCACAGATACGCAGTATTTT; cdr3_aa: CASSPSVTDTQYF
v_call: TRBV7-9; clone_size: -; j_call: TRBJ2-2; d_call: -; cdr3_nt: TGTGCCAGCAGCGTAGGGTCGGGGAGCGCCGGGGAGCTGTTTTTT; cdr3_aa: CASSVGSGSAGELFF
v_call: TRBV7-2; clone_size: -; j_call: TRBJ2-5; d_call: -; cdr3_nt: TGTGCCAGCAGCTTAGCACTAGCCGGGGAGACCCAGTACTTC; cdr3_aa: CASSLALAGETQYF
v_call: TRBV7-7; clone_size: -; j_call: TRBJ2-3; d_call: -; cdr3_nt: TGTGCTAGCAGCTTAGTGACACCCCCAGATACGCAGTATTTT; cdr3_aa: CASSLVTPPDTQYF
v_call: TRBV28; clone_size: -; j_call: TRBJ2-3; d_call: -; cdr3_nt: TGTGCCAGCAGTCCCCCGGGGGTCGGCACAGATACGCAGTATTTT; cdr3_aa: CASSPPGVGTDTQYF
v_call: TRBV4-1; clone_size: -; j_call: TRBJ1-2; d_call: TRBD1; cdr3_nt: TGCGCCAGCAGCCAAGGATTTGGGGACAGGGGGCTCGTGGGCTACACCTTC; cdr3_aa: CASSQGFGDRGLVGYTF
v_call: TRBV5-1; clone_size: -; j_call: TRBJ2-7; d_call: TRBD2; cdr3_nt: TGCGCCAGCAGCTTGACTATTCGCGGGAGCTACGAGCAGTACTTC; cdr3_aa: CASSLTIRGSYEQYF
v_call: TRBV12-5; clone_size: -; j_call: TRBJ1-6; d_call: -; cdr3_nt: TGTGCTAGTGGGCCCCAGGGTATCGGTTCACCCCTCCACTTT; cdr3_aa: CASGPQGIGSPLHF
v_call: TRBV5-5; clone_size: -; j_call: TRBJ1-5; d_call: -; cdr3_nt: TGTGCCAGCAGCCGAGCTAGCAATCAGCCCCAGCATTTT; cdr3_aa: CASSRASNQPQHF
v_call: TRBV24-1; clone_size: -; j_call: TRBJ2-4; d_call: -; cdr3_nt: TGTGCCACAAGTACCCCCGAGAAAAACATTCAGTACTTC; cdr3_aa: CATSTPEKNIQYF
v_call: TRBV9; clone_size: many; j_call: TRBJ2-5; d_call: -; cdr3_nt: TGTGCCAGCGGCAGGGGAAAGACCCAGTACTTC; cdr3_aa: CASGRGKTQYF
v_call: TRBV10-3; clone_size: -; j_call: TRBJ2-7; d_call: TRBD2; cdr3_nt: TGTGCCATCAGTGGACTAGCGGGGGACTACGAGCAGTACTTC; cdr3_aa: CAISGLAGDYEQYF
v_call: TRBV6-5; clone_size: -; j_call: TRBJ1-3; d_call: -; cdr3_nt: TGTGCCAGCAGTTCCCCCGCAGGGTCTGGAAACACCATATATTTT; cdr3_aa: CASSSPAGSGNTIYF
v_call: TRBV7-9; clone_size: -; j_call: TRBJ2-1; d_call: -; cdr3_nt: TGTGCCAGCAGCCTAGGGGGGCTCCGGGCCTACAATGAGCAGTTCTTC; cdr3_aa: CASSLGGLRAYNEQFF
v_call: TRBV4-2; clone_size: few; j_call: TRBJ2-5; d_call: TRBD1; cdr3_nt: TGTGCCAGCAGCCTAAGTTCGGGTCAGGGGGACGAGACCCAGTACTTC; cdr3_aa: CASSLSSGQGDETQYF
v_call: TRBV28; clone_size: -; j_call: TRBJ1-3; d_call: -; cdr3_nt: TGTGCCAGCAGGGAGGCTGGTGATGGAAACACCATATATTTT; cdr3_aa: CASREAGDGNTIYF
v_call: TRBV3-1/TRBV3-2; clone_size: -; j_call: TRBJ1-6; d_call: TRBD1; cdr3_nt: TGTGCCAGCAGCCCCGGACAGGGGGGTAATTCACCCCTCCACTTT; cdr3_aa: CASSPGQGGNSPLHF
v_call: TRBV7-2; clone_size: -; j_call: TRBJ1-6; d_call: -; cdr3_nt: TGTGCCAGCAGCTTAGGGGCAGGGACTAACTCACCCCTCCACTTT; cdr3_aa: CASSLGAGTNSPLHF
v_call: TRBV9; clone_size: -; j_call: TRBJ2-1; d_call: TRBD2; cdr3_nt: TGTGCCAGCAGCCTTTCTAGCGGGTCCTACAATGAGCAGTTCTTC; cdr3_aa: CASSLSSGSYNEQFF
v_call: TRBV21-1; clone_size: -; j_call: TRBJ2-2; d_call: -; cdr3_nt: TGTGCCAGCAGTAGACATAGCACCGGGGAGCTGTTTTTT; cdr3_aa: CASSRHSTGELFF
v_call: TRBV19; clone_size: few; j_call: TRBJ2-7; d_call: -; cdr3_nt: TGTGCCAGTAGTATAGGGCATGGGCCCTTTTACGAGCAGTACTTC; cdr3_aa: CASSIGHGPFYEQYF
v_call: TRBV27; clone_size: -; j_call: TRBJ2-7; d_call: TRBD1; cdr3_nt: TGTGCCAGCAGTCTCCTACAGGGGGCCGAGCAGTACTTC; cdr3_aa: CASSLLQGAEQYF
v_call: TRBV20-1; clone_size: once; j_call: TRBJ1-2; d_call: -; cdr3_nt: TGCAGTGCCCCCCCTCCCTATGGCTACACCTTC; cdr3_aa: CSAPPPYGYTF
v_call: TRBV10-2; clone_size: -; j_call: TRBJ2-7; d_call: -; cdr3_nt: TGCGCCAGCAGTGAAAGCCTCTCCTACGAGCAGTACTTC; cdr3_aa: CASSESLSYEQYF
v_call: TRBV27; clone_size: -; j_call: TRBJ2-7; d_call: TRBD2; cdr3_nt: TGTGCCAGCAGCTCCGGACTAGCGGGATTCTACGAGCAGTACTTC; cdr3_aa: CASSSGLAGFYEQYF
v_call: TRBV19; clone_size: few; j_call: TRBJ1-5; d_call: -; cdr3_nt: TGTGCCAGTAGTATTAGTCAGGGAGGGCATCAGCCCCAGCATTTT; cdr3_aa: CASSISQGGHQPQHF
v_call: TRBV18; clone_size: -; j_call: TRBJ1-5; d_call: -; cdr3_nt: TGTGCCAGCTCACCAGCCCAGGGGACCCAGCATTTT; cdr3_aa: CASSPAQGTQHF
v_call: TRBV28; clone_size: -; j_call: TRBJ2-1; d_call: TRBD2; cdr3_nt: TGTGCCAGCAGTTATGATAGAGGGCCGTTGCATACTAGCGCTAGCTCCTACAATGAGCAGTTCTTC; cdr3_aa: CASSYDRGPLHTSASSYNEQFF
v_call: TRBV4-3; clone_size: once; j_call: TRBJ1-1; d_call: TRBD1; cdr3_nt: TGCGCCAGCAGCCCCGGGACAGGGGGTACTATGAACACTGAAGCTTTCTTT; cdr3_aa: CASSPGTGGTMNTEAFF
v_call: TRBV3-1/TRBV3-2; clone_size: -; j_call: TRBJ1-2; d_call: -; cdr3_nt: TGTGCCAGCAGCCATGTAGGGGCGCTTAATGGCTACACCTTC; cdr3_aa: CASSHVGALNGYTF
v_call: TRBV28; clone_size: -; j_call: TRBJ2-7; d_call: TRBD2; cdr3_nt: TGTGCCAGCAGTTTACTAGCGGGAGGCCCCCGGGCGGATGAGCAGTACTTC; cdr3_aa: CASSLLAGGPRADEQYF
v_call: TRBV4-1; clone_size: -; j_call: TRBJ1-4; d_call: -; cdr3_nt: TGCGCCAGCAGCCAAGATCCGGGACTGCCAACTAATGAAAAACTGTTTTTT; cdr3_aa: CASSQDPGLPTNEKLFF
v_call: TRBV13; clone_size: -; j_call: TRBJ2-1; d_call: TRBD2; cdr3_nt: TGTGCCAGCAGCACTAGCGGGGGCTCCTACAATGAGCAGTTCTTC; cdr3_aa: CASSTSGGSYNEQFF
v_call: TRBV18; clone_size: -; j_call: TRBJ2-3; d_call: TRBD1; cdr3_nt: TGTGCCAGCTCTCCTACCAGGGGGTCTAGCACAGATACGCAGTATTTT; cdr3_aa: CASSPTRGSSTDTQYF
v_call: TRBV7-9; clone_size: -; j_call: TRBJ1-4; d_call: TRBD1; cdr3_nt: TGTGCCAGCAGCAGAGACAGGGACAATGAAAAACTGTTTTTT; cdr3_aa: CASSRDRDNEKLFF
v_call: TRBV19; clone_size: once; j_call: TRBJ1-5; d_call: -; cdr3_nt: TGTGCCAGTAGTCTCGCGGGCAATCAGCCCCAGCATTTT; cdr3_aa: CASSLAGNQPQHF
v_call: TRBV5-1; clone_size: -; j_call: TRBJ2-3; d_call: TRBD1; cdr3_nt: TGCGCCAGCAGCTTTGGGACAGGGATCATACGGGGCACAGATACGCAGTATTTT; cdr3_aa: CASSFGTGIIRGTDTQYF
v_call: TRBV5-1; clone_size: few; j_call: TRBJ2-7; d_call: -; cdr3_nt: TGCGCCAGCAGCCTCGGGACTCTCGGCGCAATGGGCGAGCAGTACTTC; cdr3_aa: CASSLGTLGAMGEQYF
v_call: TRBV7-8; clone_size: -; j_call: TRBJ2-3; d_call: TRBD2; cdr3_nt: TGTGCCAGCAGCTTAGTGGGGACTAGCGGGATCCTGGGAGATACGCAGTATTTT; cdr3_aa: CASSLVGTSGILGDTQYF